The present TCR beta chain was sequenced within a study of blood T cell repertoires in COVID-19. Background on the study: In each case, the material was cDNA or gDNA derived from T cells, B-cell-depleted T cells, or PBMCs.

Original handling: The assay estimated nucleated cells by amplifying reference gene primers. The repertoire was sequenced with immunoSEQ multiplex PCR; TCRdb's copy has only in-frame clones and lacks some. The DNA was the basis for D and trimming; V, J and clone size are from that table. The sample carries more than 80,000 clones, 71% recorded once. Looked up from germline, CDR1 is MNHEY and CDR2 is SVGAGI. This CDR3 is 14 amino acids long. V was pared by 0 bases and J by 2 bases, with 6 bases between. Sample: peripheral blood. V usage is TRBV6-5 and J usage is TRBJ2-3; no firm D call. The TCR sequence derives from a human donor with acute or convalescent COVID-19. The donor label of this sample is uncertain. The CDR3 is CASSYSRYTDTQYF. CDR3 nucleotides: TGTGCCAGCAGTTACTCCCGCTACACAGATACGCAGTATTTT.